The rows below give T cell receptor beta chains drawn from one sample of a study of cytomegalovirus exposure and HLA in healthy donors. Profiling relied on immunoSEQ multiplex PCR, and the TCRdb table lists in-frame clones only, not all of them. The sample has around 160,000 clones; 65% to 85% are singletons. Sequenced sample: PBMCs. These receptor sequences come from a young woman in good health and CMV-seronegative. CDR3s include the opening cysteine and the closing phenylalanine or tryptophan. D genes are given only for firm matches. Rows may omit the clone size; those that give it use once, few, many or a size class.

j_call: TRBJ1-1; clone_size: .; v_call: TRBV28; d_call: .; cdr3_aa: CASRAAAYTEAFF; cdr3_nt: TGTGCCAGCAGGGCGGCCGCTTACACTGAAGCTTTCTTT
j_call: TRBJ1-1; clone_size: .; v_call: TRBV28; d_call: .; cdr3_aa: CASSFGQRNTEAFF; cdr3_nt: TGTGCCAGCAGTTTCGGACAGAGGAACACTGAAGCTTTCTTT
j_call: TRBJ1-3; clone_size: once; v_call: TRBV6-5; d_call: .; cdr3_aa: CASSAGMTSGNTIYF; cdr3_nt: TGTGCCAGCAGTGCCGGGATGACCTCTGGAAACACCATATATTTT
j_call: TRBJ2-1; clone_size: .; v_call: TRBV30; d_call: TRBD2; cdr3_aa: CAWSVMGLAGGALYNEQFF; cdr3_nt: TGTGCCTGGAGTGTCATGGGACTAGCGGGGGGTGCCCTATACAATGAGCAGTTCTTC
j_call: TRBJ1-2; clone_size: .; v_call: TRBV11-2; d_call: TRBD1; cdr3_aa: CASSLVRDRGSGYTF; cdr3_nt: TGTGCCAGCAGCTTAGTAAGGGACAGGGGGAGCGGCTACACCTTC
j_call: TRBJ2-7; clone_size: .; v_call: TRBV14; d_call: TRBD2; cdr3_aa: CASSQATSGAAQYF; cdr3_nt: TGTGCCAGCAGCCAGGCGACTAGCGGGGCCGCCCAGTACTTC
j_call: TRBJ1-6; clone_size: .; v_call: TRBV10-1; d_call: TRBD1; cdr3_aa: CASRGQALNSPLHF; cdr3_nt: TGCGCCAGCCGAGGACAGGCCCTTAATTCACCCCTCCACTTT
j_call: TRBJ1-5; clone_size: .; v_call: TRBV9; d_call: .; cdr3_aa: CASSVGLLSNQPQHF; cdr3_nt: TGTGCCAGCAGCGTAGGACTTCTGAGCAATCAGCCCCAGCATTTT
j_call: TRBJ1-5; clone_size: .; v_call: TRBV2; d_call: .; cdr3_aa: CASRKGAPENQPQHF; cdr3_nt: TGTGCCAGCAGAAAAGGGGCCCCTGAGAATCAGCCCCAGCATTTT
j_call: TRBJ2-6; clone_size: .; v_call: TRBV5-8; d_call: TRBD1; cdr3_aa: CASSRWDRGAPSGANVLTF; cdr3_nt: TGTGCCAGCAGCCGTTGGGACAGGGGGGCCCCCTCTGGGGCCAACGTCCTGACTTTC
j_call: TRBJ1-5; clone_size: .; v_call: TRBV28; d_call: TRBD1; cdr3_aa: CASSLWTGSSNQPQHF; cdr3_nt: TGTGCCAGCAGTTTATGGACAGGGAGTAGCAATCAGCCCCAGCATTTT
j_call: TRBJ1-4; clone_size: .; v_call: TRBV6-6; d_call: .; cdr3_aa: CASSNPRETNEKLFF; cdr3_nt: TGTGCCAGCAGTAACCCGAGAGAAACTAATGAAAAACTGTTTTTT
j_call: TRBJ1-3; clone_size: .; v_call: TRBV27; d_call: .; cdr3_aa: CASSLGGGVAGNTIYF; cdr3_nt: TGTGCCAGCAGTTTAGGCGGGGGGGTTGCTGGAAACACCATATATTTT
j_call: TRBJ2-5; clone_size: .; v_call: TRBV28; d_call: .; cdr3_aa: CASSHITRDFETQYF; cdr3_nt: TGTGCCAGCAGCCATATAACCCGGGACTTTGAGACCCAGTACTTC
j_call: TRBJ1-6; clone_size: .; v_call: TRBV5-1; d_call: .; cdr3_aa: CASSRQDSTPLHF; cdr3_nt: TGCGCCAGCAGCCGGCAGGACTCGACACCCCTCCACTTT
j_call: TRBJ1-4; clone_size: .; v_call: TRBV11-3; d_call: .; cdr3_aa: CASSTGGTNEKLFF; cdr3_nt: TGTGCCAGCAGCACAGGTGGAACTAATGAAAAACTGTTTTTT
j_call: TRBJ2-2; clone_size: .; v_call: TRBV10-1; d_call: .; cdr3_aa: CASSEKEGQVLNTGELFF; cdr3_nt: TGCGCCAGCAGTGAGAAGGAAGGTCAGGTTCTGAACACCGGGGAGCTGTTTTTT
j_call: TRBJ2-5; clone_size: .; v_call: TRBV5-1; d_call: .; cdr3_aa: CASSLDRGTQETQYF; cdr3_nt: TGCGCCAGCAGCTTGGACCGGGGGACCCAAGAGACCCAGTACTTC
j_call: TRBJ1-2; clone_size: .; v_call: TRBV15; d_call: .; cdr3_aa: CATSRDYARNYGYTF; cdr3_nt: TGTGCCACCAGCAGAGATTACGCGCGTAACTATGGCTACACCTTC
j_call: TRBJ2-5; clone_size: .; v_call: TRBV7-9; d_call: TRBD2; cdr3_aa: CASSLSRAGGGETQYF; cdr3_nt: TGTGCCAGCAGCTTATCCCGCGCGGGGGGAGGTGAGACCCAGTACTTC
j_call: TRBJ2-3; clone_size: .; v_call: TRBV4-1; d_call: .; cdr3_aa: CASSQVQERLRAGTDTQYF; cdr3_nt: TGCGCCAGCAGCCAAGTACAAGAGCGGCTTCGGGCGGGAACAGATACGCAGTATTTT
j_call: TRBJ1-5; clone_size: once; v_call: TRBV2; d_call: TRBD1; cdr3_aa: CASSLRVTGRNQPQHF; cdr3_nt: TGTGCCAGCAGTCTCCGTGTGACAGGGCGGAATCAGCCCCAGCATTTT
j_call: TRBJ1-5; clone_size: .; v_call: TRBV7-9; d_call: TRBD1; cdr3_aa: CASSLGQGDQPQHF; cdr3_nt: TGTGCCAGCAGCTTAGGTCAGGGGGATCAGCCCCAGCATTTT
j_call: TRBJ2-7; clone_size: .; v_call: TRBV15; d_call: .; cdr3_aa: CATSRGRGTGEQYF; cdr3_nt: TGTGCCACCAGCAGGGGCAGGGGTACGGGCGAGCAGTACTTC
j_call: TRBJ1-4; clone_size: .; v_call: TRBV7-9; d_call: TRBD1; cdr3_aa: CASSLGDRGRLNEKLFF; cdr3_nt: TGTGCCAGCAGCTTAGGGGACAGGGGACGACTTAATGAAAAACTGTTTTTT
j_call: TRBJ1-2; clone_size: .; v_call: TRBV2; d_call: TRBD1; cdr3_aa: CASSQGGDRDYYGYTF; cdr3_nt: TGTGCCAGCAGCCAGGGGGGGGACAGGGACTACTATGGCTACACCTTC
j_call: TRBJ1-4; clone_size: .; v_call: TRBV6-1; d_call: .; cdr3_aa: CASSEARGEKLFF; cdr3_nt: TGTGCCAGCAGTGAAGCAAGGGGTGAAAAACTGTTTTTT
j_call: TRBJ2-1; clone_size: .; v_call: TRBV2; d_call: .; cdr3_aa: CASILGAWSYNEQFF; cdr3_nt: .
j_call: TRBJ2-3; clone_size: .; v_call: TRBV7-9; d_call: .; cdr3_aa: CACGQITDTQYF; cdr3_nt: TGTGCCTGCGGACAGATCACAGATACGCAGTATTTT
j_call: TRBJ1-2; clone_size: .; v_call: TRBV5-1; d_call: .; cdr3_aa: CASSQGSLGGGYTF; cdr3_nt: TGCGCCAGCAGCCAGGGGAGTCTAGGTGGGGGCTACACCTTC
j_call: TRBJ2-5; clone_size: .; v_call: TRBV11-2; d_call: TRBD2; cdr3_aa: CASSSGLAGGETQYF; cdr3_nt: TGTGCCAGCAGCTCCGGACTAGCGGGGGGTGAGACCCAGTACTTC
j_call: TRBJ2-7; clone_size: .; v_call: TRBV7-9; d_call: .; cdr3_aa: CASSLAVGHYEQYF; cdr3_nt: TGTGCCAGCAGCTTAGCCGTCGGACACTACGAGCAGTACTTC
j_call: TRBJ1-5; clone_size: .; v_call: TRBV2; d_call: .; cdr3_aa: CATRQSGSNQPQHF; cdr3_nt: TGTGCCACTCGTCAGTCGGGAAGCAATCAGCCCCAGCATTTT
j_call: TRBJ2-2; clone_size: .; v_call: TRBV19; d_call: TRBD1; cdr3_aa: CASSYGPGQGDTGELFF; cdr3_nt: TGTGCCAGTAGTTACGGACCGGGACAGGGGGACACCGGGGAGCTGTTTTTT
j_call: TRBJ2-2; clone_size: .; v_call: TRBV27; d_call: .; cdr3_aa: CASSLGQGETGELFF; cdr3_nt: TGTGCCAGCAGTTTAGGCCAGGGCGAGACCGGGGAGCTGTTTTTT
j_call: TRBJ1-2; clone_size: .; v_call: TRBV28; d_call: .; cdr3_aa: CASSFTGGTNYGYTF; cdr3_nt: TGTGCCAGCAGTTTTACGGGGGGCACTAACTATGGCTACACCTTC